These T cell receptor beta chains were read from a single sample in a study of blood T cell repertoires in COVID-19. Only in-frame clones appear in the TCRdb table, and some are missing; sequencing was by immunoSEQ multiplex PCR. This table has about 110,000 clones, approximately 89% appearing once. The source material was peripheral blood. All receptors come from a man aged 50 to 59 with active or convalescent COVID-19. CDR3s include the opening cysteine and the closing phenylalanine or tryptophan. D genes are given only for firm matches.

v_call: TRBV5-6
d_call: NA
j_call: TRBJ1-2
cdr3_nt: TGTGCCAGCAGCTGGGGGCAGAGTAACTATGGCTACACCTTC
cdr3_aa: CASSWGQSNYGYTF

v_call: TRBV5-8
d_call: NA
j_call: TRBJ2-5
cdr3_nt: TGTGCCAGCAGCTATTGGGGGCACGAGACCCAGTACTTC
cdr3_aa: CASSYWGHETQYF

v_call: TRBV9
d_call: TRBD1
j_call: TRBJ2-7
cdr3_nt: TGTGCCAGCAGCGTAGCGACAGGGAGTCCCTACGAGCAGTACTTC
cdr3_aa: CASSVATGSPYEQYF

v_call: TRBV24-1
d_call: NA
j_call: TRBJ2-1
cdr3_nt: TGTGCCACCAGTGGGGGGGGGCTTGAGCAGTTCTTC
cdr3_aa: CATSGGGLEQFF

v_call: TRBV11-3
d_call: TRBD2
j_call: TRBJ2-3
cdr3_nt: TGTGCCAGCTCCCAGACGGGAGGTACGCAGTATTTT
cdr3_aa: CASSQTGGTQYF

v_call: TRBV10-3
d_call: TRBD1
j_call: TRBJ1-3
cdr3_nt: TGTGCCATCCGGCGAACAGGGGCCGGAAACACCATATATTTT
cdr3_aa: CAIRRTGAGNTIYF

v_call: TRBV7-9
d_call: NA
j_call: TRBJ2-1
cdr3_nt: TGTGCCAGCAGCTTAGGAACAGCCTCCTACAATGAGCAGTTCTTC
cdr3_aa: CASSLGTASYNEQFF

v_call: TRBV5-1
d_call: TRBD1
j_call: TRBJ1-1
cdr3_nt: TGCGCCAGCAGCTTTAACAGGGGGACTGAAGCTTTCTTT
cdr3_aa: CASSFNRGTEAFF

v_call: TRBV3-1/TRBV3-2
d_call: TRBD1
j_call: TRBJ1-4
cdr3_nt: TGTGCCAGCAGCCAACAGGGGGCTCAAGGTGAAAAACTGTTTTTT
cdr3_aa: CASSQQGAQGEKLFF

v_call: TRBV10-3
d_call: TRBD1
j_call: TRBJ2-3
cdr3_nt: TGTGCCATCAGGGGACAGGGTGGGACAACAGATACGCAGTATTTT
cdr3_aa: CAIRGQGGTTDTQYF

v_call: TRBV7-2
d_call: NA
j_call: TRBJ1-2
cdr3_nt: TGTGCCAGCAGCTTAGCCTGGCAGGACTATGGCTACACCTTC
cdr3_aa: CASSLAWQDYGYTF

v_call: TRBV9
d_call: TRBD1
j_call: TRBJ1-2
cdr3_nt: TGTGCCAGCAGCGCCCAGGGACAGGGCTCGACCCATAACACCTTC
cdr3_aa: CASSAQGQGSTHNTF

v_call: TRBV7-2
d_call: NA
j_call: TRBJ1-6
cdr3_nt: TGTGCCAGCAGCTCGGACAGCAGCGGATCACCCCTCCACTTT
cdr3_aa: CASSSDSSGSPLHF

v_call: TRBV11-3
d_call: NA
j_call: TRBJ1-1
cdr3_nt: TGTGCCAGCAGCTTAGAGGGGCAGAGGACTTTCTTT
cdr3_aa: CASSLEGQRTFF

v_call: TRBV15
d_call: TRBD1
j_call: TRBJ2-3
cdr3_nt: TGTGCCACCAGCAGGACTGGACAGGGCGCAGATACGCAGTATTTT
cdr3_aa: CATSRTGQGADTQYF

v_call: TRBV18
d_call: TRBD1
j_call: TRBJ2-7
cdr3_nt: TGTGCCAGCTCACCCCGGGACAGGGACTACGAGCAGTACTTC
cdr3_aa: CASSPRDRDYEQYF

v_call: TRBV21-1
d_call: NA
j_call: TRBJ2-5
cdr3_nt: TGTGCCAGCAGCAAAAGGGGACAGGGGGCTTTGAAGACCCAGTACTTC
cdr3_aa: CASSKRGQGALKTQYF

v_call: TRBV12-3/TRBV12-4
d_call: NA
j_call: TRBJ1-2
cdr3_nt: TGTGCCAGCAGTTCCGGGACAAATGGCTACACCTTC
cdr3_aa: CASSSGTNGYTF

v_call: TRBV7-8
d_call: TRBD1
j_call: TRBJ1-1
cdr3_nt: TGTGCCAGCAGCGGGCAGAACAGGGGGCGCGTATGGACTGAAGCTTTCTTT
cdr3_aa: CASSGQNRGRVWTEAFF

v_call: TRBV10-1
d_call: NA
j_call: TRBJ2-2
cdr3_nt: TGCGCCAGCAGTCAATCAGGGACTGGGGAGCTGTTTTTT
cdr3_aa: CASSQSGTGELFF

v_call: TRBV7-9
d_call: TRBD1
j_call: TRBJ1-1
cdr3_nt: TGTGCCAGCATCCCCACAGGGGACACTGAAGCTTTCTTT
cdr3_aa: CASIPTGDTEAFF

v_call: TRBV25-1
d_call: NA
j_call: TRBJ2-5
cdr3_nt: TGTGCCAGCAGGGGGCACCCCCTGGAGACCCAGTACTTC
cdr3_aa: CASRGHPLETQYF

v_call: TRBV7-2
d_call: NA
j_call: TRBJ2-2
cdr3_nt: TGTGCCAGCAGCTTAGTAGGCGGATCGAACACCGGGGAGCTGTTTTTT
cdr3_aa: CASSLVGGSNTGELFF

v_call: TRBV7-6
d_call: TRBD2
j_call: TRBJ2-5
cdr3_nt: TGTGCCAGCAGCTACGGACTAGGCCGTCAAGAGACCCAGTACTTC
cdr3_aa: CASSYGLGRQETQYF

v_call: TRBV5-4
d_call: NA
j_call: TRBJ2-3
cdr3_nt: TGTGCCAGCAGCCGCCTAGGGGGGGTTGAAGATACGCAGTATTTT
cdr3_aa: CASSRLGGVEDTQYF

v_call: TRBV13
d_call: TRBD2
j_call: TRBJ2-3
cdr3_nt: TGTGCCAGCAGCTTAAGACTAGCGGGAGGGTTCCCCCGCACAGATACGCAGTATTTT
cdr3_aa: CASSLRLAGGFPRTDTQYF

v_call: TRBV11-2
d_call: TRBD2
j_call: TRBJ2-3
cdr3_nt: TGTGCCAGCAGCTTCGTGGGAGGGCCAGATACGCAGTATTTT
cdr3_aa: CASSFVGGPDTQYF

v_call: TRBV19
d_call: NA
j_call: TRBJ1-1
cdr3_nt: TGTGCCAGTAGTAGTCTAAGAGGGAACACTGAAGCTTTCTTT
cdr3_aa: CASSSLRGNTEAFF

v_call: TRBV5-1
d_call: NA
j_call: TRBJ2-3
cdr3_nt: TGCGCCAGCAGCTTGGAGGGGAAGGGCACAGATACGCAGTATTTT
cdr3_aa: CASSLEGKGTDTQYF